The rows below give T cell receptor beta chains drawn from one sample of a study of T cell responses to AZD1222 COVID-19 vaccine. Generated by immunoSEQ multiplex PCR, the TCRdb table keeps only in-frame clones and is missing some. The repertoire holds roughly 180,000 clones, with roughly 92% as singletons. The source was peripheral blood, collected 28 days after the second AZD1222 dose. Receptor source: an adult who received the AZD1222 COVID-19 vaccine. CDR3s include the opening cysteine and the closing phenylalanine or tryptophan. A D gene is named only where the DNA matches it firmly.

d_call j_call v_call cdr3_aa
TRBD2 TRBJ2-1 TRBV29-1 CSVGREGRGNEQFF
TRBD2 TRBJ2-7 TRBV19 CASSFGLADEQYF
- TRBJ1-2 TRBV7-9 CASSSTLRQFTYGYTF
- TRBJ2-7 TRBV5-4 CASSFSRASYEQYF
- TRBJ1-5 TRBV7-8 CASSSTGNQPQHF
TRBD1 TRBJ1-1 TRBV27 CASSSRDRPTEAFF
TRBD1 TRBJ2-7 TRBV28 CASSGQGTTYEQYF
TRBD1 TRBJ2-2 TRBV11-3 CASSQGQGAPGELFF
- TRBJ1-1 TRBV28 CASSTSTAGADEAFF
- TRBJ1-3 TRBV2 CASSVAGSGNTIYF
TRBD1 TRBJ2-4 TRBV24-1 CATSDPTGGESKNIQYF
TRBD2 TRBJ2-7 TRBV5-1 CASSRGRPHYEQYF
- TRBJ2-6 TRBV23-1 CASSGLGQQSRANVLTF
TRBD1 TRBJ1-1 TRBV29-1 CSAGLRGLTEAFF
TRBD1 TRBJ1-6 TRBV6-5 CASSYSRQGNSPLHF
- TRBJ1-2 TRBV28 CASSLLTNGYTF
- TRBJ1-1 TRBV30 CAWGLGAEAFF
- TRBJ1-4 TRBV4-2 CASSQENRNNEKLFF
- TRBJ2-2 TRBV28 CASSFLRRGTTGELFF
- TRBJ1-2 TRBV5-4 CASSQKGDGYTF
TRBD1 TRBJ2-1 TRBV7-2 CASSTDRGEYNEQFF
TRBD1 TRBJ2-7 TRBV28 CASTCGGQPECYYEQYF
TRBD1 TRBJ2-1 TRBV18 CASSPIQGNNEQFF
- TRBJ2-7 TRBV9 CASSVDLKWNEQYF
- TRBJ2-7 TRBV5-5 CASSKDRASYEQYF
TRBD2 TRBJ2-7 TRBV10-3 CAMGTSGSSYEQYF
- TRBJ1-5 TRBV18 CASSPQSQGISNQPQHF
- TRBJ1-4 TRBV25-1 CASSDPTGKNEKLFF
TRBD2 TRBJ2-1 TRBV12-5 CASGLAAGTWRDEQFF
- TRBJ2-7 TRBV5-1 CASYMERGEQYF
TRBD2 TRBJ2-3 TRBV27 CASSASGRDTQYF
- TRBJ2-7 TRBV5-1 CASSEQQFHWGNEQYF
- TRBJ2-7 TRBV6-5 CASTSGGRGREQYF
- TRBJ2-3 TRBV7-3 CASSLTGIMADTQYF
- TRBJ1-6 TRBV3-1/TRBV3-2 CASSQGANNSPLHF
TRBD1 TRBJ1-2 TRBV3-1/TRBV3-2 CASSQDGGQGYGYTF
TRBD1 TRBJ2-3 TRBV19 CASHRDRATDTQYF
- TRBJ2-7 TRBV9 CASSVDGWYEQYF
- TRBJ1-4 TRBV3-1/TRBV3-2 CASSEDGAQKLFF
- TRBJ1-2 TRBV28 CASLRGIQGGYTF
- TRBJ1-1 TRBV3-1/TRBV3-2 CASSHGSTEAFF
- TRBJ1-1 TRBV19 CASSRAGTPSSNTEAFF
- TRBJ2-1 TRBV28 CASSLRLEQFF
TRBD1 TRBJ1-3 TRBV4-1 CASSQGPGQTGNTIYF
- TRBJ1-6 TRBV21-1 CASSKAGTGESPLHF
- TRBJ2-3 TRBV28 CASSFSPLPTQYF
TRBD2 TRBJ2-3 TRBV6-5 CASRKLAGDTDTQYF
- TRBJ2-7 TRBV9 CASSAGAQTFHEQYF